These T cell receptor beta chains were read from a single sample in a study of OX40 agonist ivuxolimab in advanced cancers. Sequenced by immunoSEQ multiplex PCR; TCRdb stores in-frame clones only, minus some. The repertoire holds about 75,000 clones, 90% seen once, with more than 0.3% in the top ten. Source: CD4+ or CD8+ T cells sorted from blood, taken in a trial of the OX40 agonist ivuxolimab. The receptors were sampled from an adult with an advanced solid tumor such as melanoma, head and neck, liver or kidney cancer. CDR3s include the opening cysteine and the closing phenylalanine or tryptophan. D genes are given only for firm matches. Clone sizes are given selectively: once, few, many, or a class where the clone is expanded.

abundance: few
d_gene: TRBD1
j_gene: TRBJ1-5
v_gene: TRBV7-2
CDR3nt: TGTGCCAGCAGCTTAACAGGGGGCCATAATCAGCCCCAGCATTTT
CDR3aa: CASSLTGGHNQPQHF

abundance: -
d_gene: -
j_gene: TRBJ2-1
v_gene: TRBV5-1
CDR3nt: TGCGCCAGCAGCTTGGGCAGGGGGGATGATGAGCAGTTCTTC
CDR3aa: CASSLGRGDDEQFF

abundance: -
d_gene: -
j_gene: TRBJ1-5
v_gene: TRBV30
CDR3nt: TGTGCCTACTTAGACACAAATCTGGATCAGCCCCAGCATTTT
CDR3aa: CAYLDTNLDQPQHF

abundance: -
d_gene: -
j_gene: TRBJ1-2
v_gene: TRBV19
CDR3nt: TGTGCCATCGTCGAGGGGAACTATGGCTACACCTTC
CDR3aa: CAIVEGNYGYTF

abundance: -
d_gene: TRBD1
j_gene: TRBJ1-1
v_gene: TRBV9
CDR3nt: TGTGCCAGCAGCGTAGAAGGGGGCAGGGGCAAGAGCACTGAAGCTTTCTTT
CDR3aa: CASSVEGGRGKSTEAFF

abundance: -
d_gene: -
j_gene: TRBJ2-1
v_gene: TRBV19
CDR3nt: TGTGCCAGTAGTTGGACAGCCCTTATAGCCAATGAGCAGTTCTTC
CDR3aa: CASSWTALIANEQFF

abundance: once
d_gene: TRBD2
j_gene: TRBJ2-3
v_gene: TRBV4-1
CDR3nt: TGCGCCAGCAGCCAATATAGCGGGGGTGGCACAGATACGCAGTATTTT
CDR3aa: CASSQYSGGGTDTQYF

abundance: -
d_gene: -
j_gene: TRBJ2-6
v_gene: TRBV9
CDR3nt: TGTGCCAGCAGCGTTTACGGGGCCAACGTCCTGACTTTC
CDR3aa: CASSVYGANVLTF

abundance: -
d_gene: TRBD1
j_gene: TRBJ1-5
v_gene: TRBV28
CDR3nt: TGTGCCAGCAGTTCTTACTACCGGACAGGGATGGGCAATCAGCCCCAGCATTTT
CDR3aa: CASSSYYRTGMGNQPQHF

abundance: -
d_gene: -
j_gene: TRBJ2-7
v_gene: TRBV18
CDR3nt: TGTGCCAGCTCACCACAGGGAAGCTCCTACGAGCAGTACTTC
CDR3aa: CASSPQGSSYEQYF

abundance: few
d_gene: TRBD1
j_gene: TRBJ1-1
v_gene: TRBV4-1
CDR3nt: TGCGCCAGCAGCCATGGACGACAGGGATACACTGAAGCTTTCTTT
CDR3aa: CASSHGRQGYTEAFF

abundance: once
d_gene: TRBD1
j_gene: TRBJ2-3
v_gene: TRBV4-1
CDR3nt: TGCGCCAGCAGCCGAGGGACAGGGGTCACAGATACGCAGTATTTT
CDR3aa: CASSRGTGVTDTQYF

abundance: -
d_gene: -
j_gene: TRBJ2-1
v_gene: TRBV7-8
CDR3nt: TGTGCCAGCAGGAATAGCGGTAGCTCCTACAATGAGCAGTTCTTC
CDR3aa: CASRNSGSSYNEQFF

abundance: -
d_gene: TRBD1
j_gene: TRBJ2-4
v_gene: TRBV7-2
CDR3nt: TGTGCCAGCAGCCCCCGACAGGGTAAAAACATTCAGTACTTC
CDR3aa: CASSPRQGKNIQYF

abundance: -
d_gene: -
j_gene: TRBJ2-7
v_gene: TRBV9
CDR3nt: TGTGCCAGCAGCGTAGGCTATTCTTCTACCTACGAGCAGTACTTC
CDR3aa: CASSVGYSSTYEQYF

abundance: -
d_gene: -
j_gene: TRBJ1-2
v_gene: TRBV9
CDR3nt: TGTGCCAGCAGCACGCGGGACATGAGTAGTGGCTACACCTTC
CDR3aa: CASSTRDMSSGYTF

abundance: -
d_gene: -
j_gene: TRBJ1-6
v_gene: TRBV5-1
CDR3nt: TGCGCCAGCAGCTTGGAGGGGACACGGAGTAATTCACCCCTCCACTTT
CDR3aa: CASSLEGTRSNSPLHF

abundance: once
d_gene: -
j_gene: TRBJ2-3
v_gene: TRBV7-2
CDR3nt: TGTGCCAGCAGCGTCGGCGGGAAAACAGATACGCAGTATTTT
CDR3aa: CASSVGGKTDTQYF

abundance: -
d_gene: TRBD1
j_gene: TRBJ2-2
v_gene: TRBV27
CDR3nt: TGTGCCAGCAGTTTATCCTCGAGTATGCCGGGACAGCCCACCGGGGAGCTGTTTTTT
CDR3aa: CASSLSSSMPGQPTGELFF

abundance: -
d_gene: -
j_gene: TRBJ1-1
v_gene: TRBV14
CDR3nt: TGTGCCAGCAGCCAATATTGGACGGAGAACACTGAAGCTTTCTTT
CDR3aa: CASSQYWTENTEAFF

abundance: -
d_gene: TRBD1
j_gene: TRBJ2-7
v_gene: TRBV6-5
CDR3nt: TGTGCCAGCAGACCGACAGGGGAGGCCTACGAGCAGTACTTC
CDR3aa: CASRPTGEAYEQYF

abundance: -
d_gene: -
j_gene: TRBJ2-7
v_gene: TRBV6-1
CDR3nt: TGTGCCAGCTCCTTATTTACCTACGAGCAGTACTTC
CDR3aa: CASSLFTYEQYF

abundance: -
d_gene: TRBD1
j_gene: TRBJ1-4
v_gene: TRBV5-6
CDR3nt: TGTGCCAGCAGCACGGGACAGGGCGCAACTAATGAAAAACTGTTTTTT
CDR3aa: CASSTGQGATNEKLFF

abundance: once
d_gene: -
j_gene: TRBJ1-4
v_gene: TRBV5-6
CDR3nt: TGTGCCAGCAGCTCCCGACAGAGAAATGAAAAACTGTTTTTT
CDR3aa: CASSSRQRNEKLFF

abundance: once
d_gene: -
j_gene: TRBJ1-1
v_gene: TRBV19
CDR3nt: TGTGCCAGTAGCTTCTTAGGGGGGACAAACACTGAAGCTTTCTTT
CDR3aa: CASSFLGGTNTEAFF

abundance: -
d_gene: -
j_gene: TRBJ1-1
v_gene: TRBV5-1
CDR3nt: TGCGCCAGCAGCTTAGACGGACTAAACACTGAAGCTTTCTTT
CDR3aa: CASSLDGLNTEAFF

abundance: once
d_gene: -
j_gene: TRBJ1-4
v_gene: TRBV6-5
CDR3nt: TGTGCCAGCAGCCCGAGTTCAACTAATGAAAAACTGTTTTTT
CDR3aa: CASSPSSTNEKLFF

abundance: -
d_gene: -
j_gene: TRBJ2-1
v_gene: TRBV19
CDR3nt: TGTGCCAGTAGTGCACAGGGTTTTTTCTACAATGAGCAGTTCTTC
CDR3aa: CASSAQGFFYNEQFF

abundance: -
d_gene: TRBD1
j_gene: TRBJ1-1
v_gene: TRBV30
CDR3nt: TGTGCCTGGAGTCCCCCAGGGGGGAAAGCTTTCTTT
CDR3aa: CAWSPPGGKAFF

abundance: -
d_gene: -
j_gene: TRBJ1-4
v_gene: TRBV5-1
CDR3nt: TGCGCCAGCAGCGCCGCGAATGGCCACGTAGGTGAAAAACTGTTTTTT
CDR3aa: CASSAANGHVGEKLFF

abundance: -
d_gene: -
j_gene: TRBJ2-7
v_gene: TRBV7-9
CDR3nt: TGTGCCAGCACCACGCCGGGCCTATCCTACGAGCAGTACTTC
CDR3aa: CASTTPGLSYEQYF

abundance: -
d_gene: TRBD1
j_gene: TRBJ1-2
v_gene: TRBV28
CDR3nt: TGTGCCACCGAAGTCACAGGGGGCGCGGATGGGGTGGGGTATGGCTACACCTTC
CDR3aa: CATEVTGGADGVGYGYTF

abundance: -
d_gene: TRBD1
j_gene: TRBJ1-2
v_gene: TRBV29-1
CDR3nt: TGCAGCGCTCCGGGACAGAGGGGTGATGGCTACACCTTC
CDR3aa: CSAPGQRGDGYTF

abundance: -
d_gene: -
j_gene: TRBJ2-5
v_gene: TRBV23-1
CDR3nt: TGCGCCAGCAGTCGGGCTATGGGTTCCCAGTACTTC
CDR3aa: CASSRAMGSQYF

abundance: -
d_gene: -
j_gene: TRBJ1-6
v_gene: TRBV11-3
CDR3nt: TGTGCCAGCAGCCGATCCTCGGGAGGACCCCTCCACTTT
CDR3aa: CASSRSSGGPLHF

abundance: once
d_gene: TRBD2
j_gene: TRBJ2-1
v_gene: TRBV7-9
CDR3nt: TGTGCCAGCAGCCAAACTAGCGGGGGCTACAATGAGCAGTTCTTC
CDR3aa: CASSQTSGGYNEQFF

abundance: -
d_gene: -
j_gene: TRBJ1-2
v_gene: TRBV7-2
CDR3nt: TGTGCCAGCAGCCCCATGACGGGGAACTATGGCTACACCTTC
CDR3aa: CASSPMTGNYGYTF

abundance: once
d_gene: -
j_gene: TRBJ2-5
v_gene: TRBV5-1
CDR3nt: TGCGCCAGCAGCTTGGTCGAAGAGACCCAGTACTTC
CDR3aa: CASSLVEETQYF

abundance: -
d_gene: -
j_gene: TRBJ1-4
v_gene: TRBV5-1
CDR3nt: TGCGCCAGCAGCTTGGACCCCTTGGGGAATAATGAAAAACTGTTTTTT
CDR3aa: CASSLDPLGNNEKLFF

abundance: -
d_gene: TRBD1
j_gene: TRBJ1-1
v_gene: TRBV5-1
CDR3nt: TGCGCCAGCAGCGATCAGGGGGCGTACACTGAAGCTTTCTTT
CDR3aa: CASSDQGAYTEAFF

abundance: -
d_gene: -
j_gene: TRBJ1-2
v_gene: TRBV7-9
CDR3nt: TGTGCCAGCAGCTTAGGAGTTTATGGCTACACCTTC
CDR3aa: CASSLGVYGYTF

abundance: -
d_gene: TRBD1
j_gene: TRBJ1-4
v_gene: TRBV29-1
CDR3nt: TGCAGCGTGGCCGGGACAGGGTATGAAAAACTGTTTTTT
CDR3aa: CSVAGTGYEKLFF

abundance: -
d_gene: -
j_gene: TRBJ1-1
v_gene: TRBV5-1
CDR3nt: TGCGCCAGCAGCTTGAGCGCGAACACTGAAGCTTTCTTT
CDR3aa: CASSLSANTEAFF

abundance: -
d_gene: -
j_gene: TRBJ2-6
v_gene: TRBV29-1
CDR3nt: TGCAGCGTTGAAGACCGGGACGGATACTCTGGGGCCAACGTCCTGACTTTC
CDR3aa: CSVEDRDGYSGANVLTF

abundance: -
d_gene: -
j_gene: TRBJ1-4
v_gene: TRBV29-1
CDR3nt: TGCAGCGCCCGCCCCAGGGTCGGGGAAAAACTGTTTTTT
CDR3aa: CSARPRVGEKLFF

abundance: -
d_gene: TRBD2
j_gene: TRBJ2-5
v_gene: TRBV6-1
CDR3nt: TGTGCCAGCAGTGAACAGGGACTAGCGGTGTTAAAAGAGACCCAGTACTTC
CDR3aa: CASSEQGLAVLKETQYF

abundance: -
d_gene: TRBD1
j_gene: TRBJ2-1
v_gene: TRBV5-1
CDR3nt: TGCGCCAGCAGCTTGGACGGACAGGGGTCCAATGAGCAGTTCTTC
CDR3aa: CASSLDGQGSNEQFF

abundance: once
d_gene: -
j_gene: TRBJ2-7
v_gene: TRBV9
CDR3nt: TGTGCCAGCAGCCCAAGGGGTGGGCCCAGTTATTTCTCCTACGAGCAGTACTTC
CDR3aa: CASSPRGGPSYFSYEQYF

abundance: -
d_gene: -
j_gene: TRBJ1-5
v_gene: TRBV7-2
CDR3nt: TGTGCCAGCAGCTTTGTCGGTGGCAGTAACGATCAGCCCCAGCATTTT
CDR3aa: CASSFVGGSNDQPQHF

abundance: once
d_gene: TRBD2
j_gene: TRBJ2-2
v_gene: TRBV5-4
CDR3nt: TGTGCCAGCATTGCAGCGGGGGGATCGGCCGGGGAGCTGTTTTTT
CDR3aa: CASIAAGGSAGELFF

abundance: -
d_gene: -
j_gene: TRBJ2-3
v_gene: TRBV29-1
CDR3nt: TGCAGCGTTTGGGGGGTCTCGGGACCCACAGATACGCAGTATTTT
CDR3aa: CSVWGVSGPTDTQYF

abundance: -
d_gene: -
j_gene: TRBJ1-5
v_gene: TRBV5-4
CDR3nt: TGCGCCAGCAGGAGGGACCAAGATCAGCCCCAGCATTTT
CDR3aa: CASRRDQDQPQHF